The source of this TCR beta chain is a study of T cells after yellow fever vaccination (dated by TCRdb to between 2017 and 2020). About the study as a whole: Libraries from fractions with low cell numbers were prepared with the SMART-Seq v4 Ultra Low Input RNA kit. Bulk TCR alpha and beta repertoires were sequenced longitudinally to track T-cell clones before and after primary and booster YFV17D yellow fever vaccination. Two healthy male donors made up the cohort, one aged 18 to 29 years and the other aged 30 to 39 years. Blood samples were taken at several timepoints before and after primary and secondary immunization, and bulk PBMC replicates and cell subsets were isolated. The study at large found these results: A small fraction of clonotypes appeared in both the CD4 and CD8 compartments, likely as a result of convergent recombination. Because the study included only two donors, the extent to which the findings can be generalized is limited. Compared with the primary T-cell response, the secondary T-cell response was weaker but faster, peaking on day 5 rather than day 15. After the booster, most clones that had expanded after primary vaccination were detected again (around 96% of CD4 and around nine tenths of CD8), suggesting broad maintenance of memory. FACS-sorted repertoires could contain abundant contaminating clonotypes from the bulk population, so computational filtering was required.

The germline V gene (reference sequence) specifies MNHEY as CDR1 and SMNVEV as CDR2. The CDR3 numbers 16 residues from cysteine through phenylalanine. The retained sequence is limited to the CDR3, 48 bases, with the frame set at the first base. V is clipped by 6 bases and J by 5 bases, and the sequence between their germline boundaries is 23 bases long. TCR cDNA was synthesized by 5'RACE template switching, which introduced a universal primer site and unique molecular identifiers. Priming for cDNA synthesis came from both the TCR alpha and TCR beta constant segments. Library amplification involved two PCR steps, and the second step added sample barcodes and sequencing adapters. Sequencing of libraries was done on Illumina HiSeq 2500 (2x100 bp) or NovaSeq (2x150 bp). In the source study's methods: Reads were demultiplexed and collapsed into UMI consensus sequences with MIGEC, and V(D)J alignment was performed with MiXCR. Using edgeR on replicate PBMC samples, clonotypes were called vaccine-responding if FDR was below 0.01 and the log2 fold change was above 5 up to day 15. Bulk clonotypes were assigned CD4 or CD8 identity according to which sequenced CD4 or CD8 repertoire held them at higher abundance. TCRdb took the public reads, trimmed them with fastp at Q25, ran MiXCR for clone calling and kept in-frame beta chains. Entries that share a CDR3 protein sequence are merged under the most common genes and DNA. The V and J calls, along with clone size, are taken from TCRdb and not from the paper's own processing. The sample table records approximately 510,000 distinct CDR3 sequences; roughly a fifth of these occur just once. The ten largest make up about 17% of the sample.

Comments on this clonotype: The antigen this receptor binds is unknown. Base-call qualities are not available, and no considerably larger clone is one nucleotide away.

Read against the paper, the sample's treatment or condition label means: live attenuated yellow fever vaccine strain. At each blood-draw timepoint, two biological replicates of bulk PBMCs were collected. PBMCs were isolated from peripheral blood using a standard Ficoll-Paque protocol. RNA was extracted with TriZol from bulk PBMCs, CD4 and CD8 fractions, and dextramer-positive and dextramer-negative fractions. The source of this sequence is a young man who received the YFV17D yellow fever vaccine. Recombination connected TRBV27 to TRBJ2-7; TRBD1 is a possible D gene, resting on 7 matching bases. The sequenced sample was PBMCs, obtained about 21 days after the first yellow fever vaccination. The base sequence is TGTGCCAGCAGCCGGAGGCCCAGCAGGGGGGTCCACGAGCAGTACTTC. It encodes CASSRRPSRGVHEQYF.